Below, one T cell receptor (beta chain) is given with its context. In the authors' workflow: Estimation of nucleated cell counts relied on the amplification of reference gene primers. Sequencing was performed with immunoSEQ multiplex PCR; in TCRdb, only in-frame clones are kept and a portion is missing. The D gene and trimming were derived from the DNA, and the V and J assignments and clone size from that table. There are 120,000 to 150,000 clones in the sample; around 83% occur only once, and 5.8% lies in the top ten. Participants, about 18 to 90 years old, spanned about two dozen US areas. This record comes from a study of blood T cell repertoires in COVID-19. The wider study: Sites across the United States, Italy and Spain contributed samples from acute and convalescent COVID-19.

Per germline, CDR1 LNHDA and CDR2 SQIVND (reference sequence). CDR3 size: 16 residues. Trimming took 3 bases from V and 1 from J; bases not matched to a gene: 8. The clonotype was recovered from a woman between 50 and 59 years old who had been exposed to COVID-19. This chain joins TRBV19 and TRBJ1-1; 7 positions agree with TRBD1. Material for sequencing was PBMCs or T cells enriched from blood (not recorded which). The CDR3 sequence is CASSIDRVVRNTEAFF. CDR3 DNA sequence: TGTGCCAGTAGTATCGACAGGGTGGTGCGGAACACTGAAGCTTTCTTT.